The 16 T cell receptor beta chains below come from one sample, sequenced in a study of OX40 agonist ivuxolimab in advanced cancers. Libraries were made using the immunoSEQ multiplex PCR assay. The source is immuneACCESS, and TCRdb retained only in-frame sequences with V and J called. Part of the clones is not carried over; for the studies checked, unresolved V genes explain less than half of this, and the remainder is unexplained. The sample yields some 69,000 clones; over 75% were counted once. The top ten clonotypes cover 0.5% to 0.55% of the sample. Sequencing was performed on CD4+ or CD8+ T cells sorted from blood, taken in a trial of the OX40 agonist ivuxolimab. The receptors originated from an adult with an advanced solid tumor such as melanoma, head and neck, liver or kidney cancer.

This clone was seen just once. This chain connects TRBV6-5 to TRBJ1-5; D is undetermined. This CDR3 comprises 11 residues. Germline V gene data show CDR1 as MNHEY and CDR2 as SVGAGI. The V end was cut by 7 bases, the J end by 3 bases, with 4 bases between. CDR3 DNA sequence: TGTGCCAGCAAGACCAATCAGCCCCAGCATTTT. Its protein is CASKTNQPQHF.

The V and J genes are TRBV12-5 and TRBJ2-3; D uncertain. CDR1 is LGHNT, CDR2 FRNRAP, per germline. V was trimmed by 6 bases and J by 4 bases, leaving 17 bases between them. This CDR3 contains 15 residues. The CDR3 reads CASGPSRAPSDTQYF. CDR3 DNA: TGTGCTAGTGGCCCGTCAAGGGCCCCATCAGATACGCAGTATTTT.

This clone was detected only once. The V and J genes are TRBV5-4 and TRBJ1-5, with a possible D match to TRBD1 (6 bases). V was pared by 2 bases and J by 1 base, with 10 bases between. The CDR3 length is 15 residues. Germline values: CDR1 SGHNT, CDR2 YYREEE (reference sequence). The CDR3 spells CASSLAGASNQPQHF. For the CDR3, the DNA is TGTGCCAGCAGCTTAGCGGGGGCGAGCAATCAGCCCCAGCATTTT.

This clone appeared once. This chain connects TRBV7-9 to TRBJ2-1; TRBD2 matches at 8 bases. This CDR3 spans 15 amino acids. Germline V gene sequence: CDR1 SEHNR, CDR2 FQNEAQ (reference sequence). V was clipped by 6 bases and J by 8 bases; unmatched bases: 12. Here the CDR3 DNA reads TGTGCCAGCAGTTCCTATAGCGGGGCTAGGGATGAGCAGTTCTTC. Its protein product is CASSSYSGARDEQFF. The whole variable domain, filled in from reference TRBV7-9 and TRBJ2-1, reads DTGVSQNPRHKITKRGQNVTFRCDPISEHNRLYWYRQTLGQGPEFLTYFQNEAQLEKSRLLSDRFSAERPKGSFSTLEIQRTEQGDSAMYLCASSSYSGARDEQFFGPGTRLTVL.

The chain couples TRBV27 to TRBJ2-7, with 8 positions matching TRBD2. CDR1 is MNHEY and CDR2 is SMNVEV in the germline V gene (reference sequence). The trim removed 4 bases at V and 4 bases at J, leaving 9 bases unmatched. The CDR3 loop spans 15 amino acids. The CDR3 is CASSSLRSGSYEQYF. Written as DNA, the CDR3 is TGTGCCAGCAGTTCCCTTAGGAGCGGGAGTTACGAGCAGTACTTC.

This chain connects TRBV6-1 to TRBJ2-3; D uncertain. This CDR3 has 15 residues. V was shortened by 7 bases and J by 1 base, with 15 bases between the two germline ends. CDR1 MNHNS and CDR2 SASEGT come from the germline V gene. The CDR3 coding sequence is TGTGCCAGCACTCACGCCAGAGCAGGCACAGATACGCAGTATTTT. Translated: CASTHARAGTDTQYF.

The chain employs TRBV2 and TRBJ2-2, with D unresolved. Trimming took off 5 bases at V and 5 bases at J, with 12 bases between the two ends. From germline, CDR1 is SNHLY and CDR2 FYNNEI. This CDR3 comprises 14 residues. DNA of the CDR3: TGTGCCAGCAGTCCCCTGTCCGGGACCGGGGAGCTGTTTTTT. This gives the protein CASSPLSGTGELFF.

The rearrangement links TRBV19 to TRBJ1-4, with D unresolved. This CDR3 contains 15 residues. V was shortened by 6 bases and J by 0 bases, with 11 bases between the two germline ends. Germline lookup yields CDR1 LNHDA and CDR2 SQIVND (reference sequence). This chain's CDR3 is CASSSGRSTNEKLFF. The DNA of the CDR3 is TGTGCCAGTAGCAGCGGGAGGTCAACTAATGAAAAACTGTTTTTT.

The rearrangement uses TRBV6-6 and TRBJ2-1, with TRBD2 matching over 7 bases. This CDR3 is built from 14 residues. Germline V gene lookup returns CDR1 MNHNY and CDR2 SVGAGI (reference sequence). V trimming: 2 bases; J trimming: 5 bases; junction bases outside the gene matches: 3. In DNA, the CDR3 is TGTGCCAGCAGTTACCAGCGGGATCACAATGAGCAGTTCTTC. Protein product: CASSYQRDHNEQFF.

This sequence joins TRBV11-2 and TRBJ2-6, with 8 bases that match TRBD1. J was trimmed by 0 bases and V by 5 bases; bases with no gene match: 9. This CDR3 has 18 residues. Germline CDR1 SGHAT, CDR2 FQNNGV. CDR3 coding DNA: TGTGCCAGCAGCCGAAGAGGGGACAGGCTCTCTGGGGCCAACGTCCTGACTTTC. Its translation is CASSRRGDRLSGANVLTF.

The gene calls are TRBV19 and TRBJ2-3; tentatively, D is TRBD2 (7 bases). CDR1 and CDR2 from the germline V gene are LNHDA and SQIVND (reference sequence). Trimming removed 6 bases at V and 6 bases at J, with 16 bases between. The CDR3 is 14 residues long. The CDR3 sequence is CASRGRGGEDTQYF. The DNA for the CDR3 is TGTGCCAGTAGAGGTAGGGGGGGCGAGGATACGCAGTATTTT. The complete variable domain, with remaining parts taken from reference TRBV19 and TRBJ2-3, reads DGGITQSPKYLFRKEGQNVTLSCEQNLNHDAMYWYRQDPGQGLRLIYYSQIVNDFQKGDIAEGYSVSREKKESFPLTVTSAQKNPTAFYLCASRGRGGEDTQYFGPGTRLTVL.

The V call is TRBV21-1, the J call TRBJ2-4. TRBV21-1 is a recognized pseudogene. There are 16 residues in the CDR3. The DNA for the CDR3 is TGTGCCAGCAGCACCCCCGCTCGTGGGGCCAAAAACATTCAGTACTTC. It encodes CASSTPARGAKNIQYF.

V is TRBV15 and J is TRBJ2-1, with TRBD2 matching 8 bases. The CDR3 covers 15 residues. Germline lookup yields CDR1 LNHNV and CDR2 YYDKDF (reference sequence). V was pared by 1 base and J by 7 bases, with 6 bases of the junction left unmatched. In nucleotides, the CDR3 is TGTGCCACCAGCAGAGCCCGGGAGGGTGCAAATGAGCAGTTCTTC. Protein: CATSRAREGANEQFF.

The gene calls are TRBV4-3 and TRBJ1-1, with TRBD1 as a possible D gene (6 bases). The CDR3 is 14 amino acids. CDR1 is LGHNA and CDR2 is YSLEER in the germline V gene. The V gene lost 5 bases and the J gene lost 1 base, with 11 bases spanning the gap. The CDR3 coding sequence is TGCGCCAGCAGCTATAGACAGGAGAACACTGAAGCTTTCTTT. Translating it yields CASSYRQENTEAFF.

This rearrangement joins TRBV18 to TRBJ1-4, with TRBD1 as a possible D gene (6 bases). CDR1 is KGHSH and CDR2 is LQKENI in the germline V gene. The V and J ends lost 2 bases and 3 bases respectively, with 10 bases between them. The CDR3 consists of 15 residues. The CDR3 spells CASSPWGLPNEKLFF. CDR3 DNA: TGTGCCAGCTCACCATGGGGGCTACCTAATGAAAAACTGTTTTTT. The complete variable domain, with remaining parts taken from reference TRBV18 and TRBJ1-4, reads NAGVMQNPRHLVRRRGQEARLRCSPMKGHSHVYWYRQLPEEGLKFMVYLQKENIIDESGMPKERFSAEFPKEGPSILRIQQVVRGDSAAYFCASSPWGLPNEKLFFGSGTQLSVL.

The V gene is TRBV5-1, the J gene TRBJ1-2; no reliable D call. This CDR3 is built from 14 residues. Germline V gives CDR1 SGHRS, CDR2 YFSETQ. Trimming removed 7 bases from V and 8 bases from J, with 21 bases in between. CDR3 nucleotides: TGCGCCAGCTTACCTTCGGCAGGCTCTCAGGGCTACACCTTC. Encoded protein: CASLPSAGSQGYTF.